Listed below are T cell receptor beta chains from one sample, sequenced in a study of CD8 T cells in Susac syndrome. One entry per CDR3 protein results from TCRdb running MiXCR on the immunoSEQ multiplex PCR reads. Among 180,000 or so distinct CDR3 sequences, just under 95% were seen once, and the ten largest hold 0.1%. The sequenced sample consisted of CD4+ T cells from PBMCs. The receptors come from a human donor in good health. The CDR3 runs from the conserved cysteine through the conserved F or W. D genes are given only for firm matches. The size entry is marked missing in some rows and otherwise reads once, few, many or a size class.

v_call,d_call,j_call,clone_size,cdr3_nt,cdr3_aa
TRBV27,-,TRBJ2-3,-,TGTGCCAGCAGTCGACGTGGGGTGCGCACAGATACGCAGTATTTT,CASSRRGVRTDTQYF
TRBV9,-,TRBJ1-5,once,TGTGCCAGCAGCGTAGGAGTAGGAACGCAGCCCCAGCATTTT,CASSVGVGTQPQHF
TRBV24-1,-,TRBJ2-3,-,TGTGCCACCAGTGACCCGGGACGAGGCACAGATACGCAGTATTTT,CATSDPGRGTDTQYF
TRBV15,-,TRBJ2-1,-,TGTGCCACCAAGGGTGAGTTTTCCTACAATGAGCAGTTCTTC,CATKGEFSYNEQFF
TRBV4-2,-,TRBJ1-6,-,TGTGCCAGCAGCCACCCGAGGGGCAATTCACCCCTCCACTTT,CASSHPRGNSPLHF
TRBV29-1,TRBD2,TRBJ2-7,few,TGCAGCGCACTAGCGGGAGTCGAGCAGTACTTC,CSALAGVEQYF
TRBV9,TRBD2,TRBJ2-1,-,TGTGCCAGCAGCGTTACCGGGACTAGTTACAATGAGCAGTTCTTC,CASSVTGTSYNEQFF
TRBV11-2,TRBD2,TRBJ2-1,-,TGTGCCAGCCGCCCGGCCCGGGGGGGGTACAATGAGCAGTTCTTC,CASRPARGGYNEQFF
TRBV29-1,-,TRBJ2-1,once,TGCAGCGTTGACCTTACAGGATGGGAGCAGTTCTTC,CSVDLTGWEQFF
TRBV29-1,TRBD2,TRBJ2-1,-,TGCAGCGCCGGGACTAGCGGGAGGCCGAGCTCCTACAATGAGCAGTTCTTC,CSAGTSGRPSSYNEQFF
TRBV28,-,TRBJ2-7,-,TGTGCCAGCAGCACGCCTGGGAAGGGCGAGCAGTACTTC,CASSTPGKGEQYF
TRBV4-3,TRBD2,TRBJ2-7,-,TGCGCCAGCAGCCAAGAGGTAGCGGGATGGTACGAGCAGTACTTC,CASSQEVAGWYEQYF
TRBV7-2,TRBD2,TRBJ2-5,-,TGTGCCAGCAGCTGGACTAGCGGAAAACGGGAGACCCAGTACTTC,CASSWTSGKRETQYF
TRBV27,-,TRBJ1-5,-,TGTGCCAGCCGTTTGGGGCAGGGGAAGCCCCAGCATTTT,CASRLGQGKPQHF
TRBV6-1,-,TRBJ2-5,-,TGTGCCAGCAGTGAAAACAGGGCACGGGAGACCCAGTACTTC,CASSENRARETQYF
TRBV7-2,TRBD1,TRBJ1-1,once,TGTGCCAGCAGCACGCGCCAGGACAGGGACGACACTGAAGCTTTCTTT,CASSTRQDRDDTEAFF
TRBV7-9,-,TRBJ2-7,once,TGTGCCAGCAGCTTAGGCAGGGCCACCTACGAGCAGTACTTC,CASSLGRATYEQYF
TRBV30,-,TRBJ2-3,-,TGTGCCTGGGTACCCTCGGGGGCGGCTACGCAGTATTTT,CAWVPSGAATQYF
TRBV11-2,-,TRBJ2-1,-,TGTGCCAGCAGCCCACAAGGGACCCAGCCTGAGCAGTTCTTC,CASSPQGTQPEQFF
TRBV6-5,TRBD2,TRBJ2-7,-,TGTGCCAGCAGTTACGGGACTAGCCGCCGTACCTACGAGCAGTACTTC,CASSYGTSRRTYEQYF